These 21 T cell receptor beta chains were all obtained from the same sample, sequenced in a study of control samples from healthy donors and cancer patients. TCRdb's copy holds only in-frame clones and misses some; the assay was immunoSEQ multiplex PCR. The table records 90,000 to 110,000 clones, roughly nine tenths of them present only once. Material: blood. Every receptor here comes from a human donor in good health. The donor label of this sample is uncertain.

The chain carries TRBV2 and TRBJ2-7; 7 bases fit TRBD1. The CDR3 spans 15 residues. V shed 6 bases and J 1 base; nucleotides not matched to a gene: 9. Germline loops: CDR1 SNHLY, CDR2 FYNNEI. This chain's CDR3 is CASSPDRQGSYEQYF. As DNA, the CDR3 is TGTGCCAGCAGCCCCGACCGACAGGGATCCTACGAGCAGTACTTC.

The V call is TRBV7-8, the J call TRBJ1-1, with D perhaps matching TRBD1 (5 bases). Germline V gives CDR1 SGHVS, CDR2 FQNEAQ. This CDR3 region has 13 residues. V lost 5 bases and J lost 8, with 15 bases in between. CDR3 coding DNA: TGTGCCAGCAGCGGTGACAGCGTCTCGGAAGCTTTCTTT. This sequence encodes CASSGDSVSEAFF.

The CDR3 DNA sequence: TGTGCCAGCAGCCCCAGGACAGGGGGCGATTCACCCCTCCACTTT. Translation gives CASSPRTGGDSPLHF. The V gene is TRBV9, the J gene TRBJ1-6; TRBD1 matches at 11 bases. This CDR3 is 15 amino acids long. Trimming at V came to 4 bases and at J to 8 bases, leaving 5 bases not matched to a gene. Germline V lookup: CDR1 SGDLS, CDR2 YYNGEE. Complete variable domain (other parts from reference TRBV9 and TRBJ1-6): DSGVTQTPKHLITATGQRVTLRCSPRSGDLSVYWYQQSLDQGLQFLIQYYNGEERAKGNILERFSAQQFPDLHSELNLSSLELGDSALYFCASSPRTGGDSPLHFGNGTRLTVT.

The CDR3 region is CASSLRENIQYF. The DNA for the CDR3 is TGTGCCAGCAGCCTTAGGGAGAACATTCAGTACTTC. This chain uses TRBV5-8 with TRBJ2-4; D may be TRBD2 (5 bases). V lost 4 bases to trimming and J lost 7 bases, with 9 bases between them. Germline CDR1 and CDR2: SGHTS and YDEGEE. The CDR3 contains 12 residues.

This clone has a single count. The J gene is TRBJ1-4, the V gene TRBV28; D ambiguous. Germline values: CDR1 MDHEN, CDR2 SYDVKM. V was trimmed by 3 bases and J by 6 bases, leaving 11 bases between them. The CDR3 runs 14 residues. CDR3 DNA sequence: TGTGCCAGCAGTTTCGAATCCGCCTATGAAAAACTGTTTTTT. Translated, it gives CASSFESAYEKLFF.

This clone was detected only once. The chain employs TRBV7-6 and TRBJ1-5; tentative D call: TRBD1 (6 bases). Germline V gene sequence: CDR1 SGHVS, CDR2 FNYEAQ. The CDR3 totals 18 residues. Trimming pared 3 bases from V and 7 bases from J, leaving 25 bases between. CDR3: CASSFRQPGHPRRQPQHF. CDR3 DNA: TGTGCCAGCAGCTTCCGCCAACCGGGACACCCACGTAGACAGCCCCAGCATTTT.

The chain has TRBV5-4 and TRBJ2-7; TRBD2 matches 9 bases. Germline CDR1 and CDR2: SGHNT and YYREEE (reference sequence). The CDR3 sequence is 15 residues long. The V and J ends lost 3 bases and 0 bases, in that order; junction bases with no gene match: 4. The CDR3 loop is CASSSGLASSYEQYF. The CDR3 coding sequence is TGTGCCAGCAGCTCCGGACTAGCGAGCTCCTACGAGCAGTACTTC. The full variable domain, its missing parts supplied by reference TRBV5-4 and TRBJ2-7, is ETGVTQSPTHLIKTRGQQVTLRCSSQSGHNTVSWYQQALGQGPQFIFQYYREEENGRGNFPPRFSGLQFPNYSSELNVNALELDDSALYLCASSSGLASSYEQYFGPGTRLTVT.

The chain carries TRBV3-1 (or the pseudogene TRBV3-2) and TRBJ1-5; D is possibly TRBD1 (5 bases). V dropped 1 base and J dropped 0 bases, with 13 bases sitting between them. This CDR3 has 17 residues. The germline V gene encodes CDR1 LGHDT and CDR2 YNNKEL (reference sequence). The chain's CDR3 is CASSQGTNHYSNQPQHF. The CDR3 coding sequence is TGTGCCAGCAGCCAAGGGACAAATCATTATAGCAATCAGCCCCAGCATTTT.

The sample holds one count of this clone. The chain recombines TRBV30 with TRBJ2-1; TRBD1 agrees at 9 bases. Germline CDR1 GTSNPN, CDR2 SVGIG (reference sequence). The CDR3 is 19 amino acids. With 1 base clipped from V and 4 bases from J, the junction kept 17 bases outside the gene matches. The CDR3 spells CAWSGDRGILGVPYNEQFF. CDR3 in DNA: TGTGCCTGGAGTGGAGACAGGGGGATTTTGGGTGTCCCTTACAATGAGCAGTTCTTC.

V and J are TRBV12-3 or TRBV12-4 and TRBJ2-2; D is uncertain. This CDR3 is built from 13 residues. V was clipped by 2 bases and J by 8 bases, with 9 bases between them. The CDR3 loop is CASSLWMRGELFF. CDR3 in DNA: TGTGCCAGCAGTTTATGGATGCGTGGGGAGCTGTTTTTT.

The J gene is TRBJ1-4, the V gene TRBV27, with 10 bases matching TRBD1. The CDR3 sequence is 14 residues long. Germline V gene sequence: CDR1 MNHEY, CDR2 SMNVEV (reference sequence). V gave up 4 bases and J gave up 5 bases; unmatched junction bases: 1. CDR3 residues: CASSWTGGNEKLFF. The CDR3 nucleotides read TGTGCCAGCAGTTGGACAGGGGGAAATGAAAAACTGTTTTTT. The full variable domain, its missing parts supplied by reference TRBV27 and TRBJ1-4, is EAQVTQNPRYLITVTGKKLTVTCSQNMNHEYMSWYRQDPGLGLRQIYYSMNVEVTDKGDVPEGYKVSRKEKRNFPLILESPSPNQTSLYFCASSWTGGNEKLFFGSGTQLSVL.

The V gene is TRBV11-2, the J gene TRBJ1-1; TRBD1 might be the D (6 bases). The CDR3 sequence is 14 residues long. Trimming removed 4 bases from V and 5 bases from J, with 14 bases in between. CDR1 is SGHAT and CDR2 is FQNNGV in the germline V gene. Here the CDR3 DNA reads TGTGCCAGCAGCTCTACCGGGGGGCTTACTGAAGCTTTCTTT. This encodes CASSSTGGLTEAFF.

CDR3 protein: CASSERGPGKTGNTIYF. The CDR3 DNA reads TGTGCCAGCAGTGAACGGGGGCCCGGCAAGACCGGAAACACCATATATTTT. This chain uses TRBV25-1 with TRBJ1-3; TRBD1 is a possible D gene (6 bases). This CDR3 contains 17 residues. The germline gives CDR1 MGHDK, CDR2 SYGVNS. Between the trimmed V and J ends, which lost 2 bases and 4 bases, there was a span of 18 bases.

This clone appeared a single time. The rearrangement uses TRBV11-2 and TRBJ1-5; TRBD1 aligns across 9 bases. The ends lost 5 bases at V and 6 bases at J; junction bases unmatched: 8. The CDR3 covers 15 residues. Germline V gene sequence: CDR1 SGHAT, CDR2 FQNNGV. In DNA form, the CDR3 reads TGTGCCAGCAGCCTCGGGACAGGGCAGGTTCAGCCCCAGCATTTT. Its translation: CASSLGTGQVQPQHF.

The V call is TRBV5-1, the J call TRBJ1-1; no clear D. This CDR3 has 17 residues. The germline gives CDR1 SGHRS, CDR2 YFSETQ. The V gene lost 4 bases and the J gene lost 1 base, with 20 bases spanning the gap. The chain's CDR3 is CASSLLRRNIGNTEAFF. In nucleotides, the CDR3 is TGCGCCAGCAGCCTGCTTAGGCGCAATATAGGGAACACTGAAGCTTTCTTT.

This CDR3 reads CASSPEGFSNQPQHF. CDR3 in DNA: TGCGCCAGCAGCCCCGAAGGGTTTAGCAATCAGCCCCAGCATTTT. This chain links TRBV5-1 with TRBJ1-5; D remains ambiguous. In germline, CDR1 is SGHRS, CDR2 YFSETQ. The CDR3 has 15 amino acids. Trimming took 4 bases from V and 0 from J, leaving 11 bases between them.

The genes are TRBV3-1 (or the pseudogene TRBV3-2) and TRBJ1-2; 8 bases line up with TRBD1. From germline, CDR1 is LGHDT and CDR2 YNNKEL (reference sequence). V lost 0 bases, J lost 4 bases, and 7 bases stayed unmatched. The CDR3 loop spans 16 amino acids. The chain's CDR3 is CASSQDTRQGSYGYTF. CDR3 coding DNA: TGTGCCAGCAGCCAAGATACGCGACAGGGGAGCTATGGCTACACCTTC.

This clone occurred a few times. The V call is TRBV5-5, the J call TRBJ2-1; D unclear. Trimming removed 0 bases at V and 9 bases at J, with 4 bases between. There are 11 residues in the CDR3. Germline CDR1 SGHKS, CDR2 YYEKEE (reference sequence). The CDR3 nucleotides are TGTGCCAGCAGCTTGGCTACTGAGCAGTTCTTC. This translates into CASSLATEQFF.

The chain employs TRBV5-8 and TRBJ2-1, with unresolved D. The germline V gene has CDR1 SGHTS and CDR2 YDEGEE. The CDR3 consists of 14 residues. With 4 bases removed from V and 2 bases from J, the gap between germline ends came to 10 bases. The CDR3 here is CASSGLGTYNEQFF. The CDR3, as DNA: TGTGCCAGCAGCGGCCTAGGGACCTACAATGAGCAGTTCTTC.

The rearrangement links TRBV2 to TRBJ2-1; 7 bases match TRBD1. The trim removed 8 bases at V and 3 bases at J, leaving 1 base unmatched. The length of the CDR3 is 12 residues. From germline, CDR1 is SNHLY and CDR2 FYNNEI. The DNA for the CDR3 is TGTGCCAGCGGACAGGACTACAATGAGCAGTTCTTC. Translating gives CASGQDYNEQFF.

This sequence joins TRBV19 and TRBJ1-4; 7 bases are shared with TRBD1. The CDR3 is 13 amino acids. CDR1 is LNHDA and CDR2 is SQIVND in the germline V gene (reference sequence). The V and J ends lost 10 bases and 8 bases, in that order; junction bases with no gene match: 10. CDR3 coding DNA: TGTGCCACCCCGGACAGGCGAGACGAAAAACTGTTTTTT. This codes for CATPDRRDEKLFF.